The present TCR beta chain was sequenced within a study of radiotherapy plus CTLA-4 blockade in lung cancer. Germline loops: CDR1 MNHNS, CDR2 SASEGT. Unmatched junction bases numbered 4, after V lost 4 bases and J lost 7 bases. CDR3 size: 13 residues. Using immunoSEQ multiplex PCR, the repertoire was profiled, and TCRdb retains in-frame clones only, with some absent. Of around 120,000 clones listed, roughly 80% are singletons. This clone showed up just a few times. Other DNA variants within this sample encode the same CDR3. The sample here was peripheral blood, taken from a patient treated with radiotherapy plus ipilimumab. The rearrangement uses TRBV6-1 and TRBJ1-5; 7 bases match TRBD1. The TCR comes from a human donor with non-small cell lung cancer who had a partial response to radiotherapy plus ipilimumab. The CDR3 region is CASSGQGRQPQHF. DNA of the CDR3: TGTGCCAGCAGTGGACAGGGCCGCCAGCCCCAGCATTTT.